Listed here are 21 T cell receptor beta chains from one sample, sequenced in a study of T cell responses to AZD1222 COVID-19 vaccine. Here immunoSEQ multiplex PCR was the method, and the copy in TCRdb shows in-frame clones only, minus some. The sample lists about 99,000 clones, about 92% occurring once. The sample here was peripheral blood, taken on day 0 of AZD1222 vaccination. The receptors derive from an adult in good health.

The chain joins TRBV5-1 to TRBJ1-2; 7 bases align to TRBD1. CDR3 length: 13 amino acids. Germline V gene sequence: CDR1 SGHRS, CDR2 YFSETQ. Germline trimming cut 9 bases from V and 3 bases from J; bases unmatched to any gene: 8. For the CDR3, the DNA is TGCGCCACCCGGACAGGCGCAGACTATGGCTACACCTTC. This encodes CATRTGADYGYTF.

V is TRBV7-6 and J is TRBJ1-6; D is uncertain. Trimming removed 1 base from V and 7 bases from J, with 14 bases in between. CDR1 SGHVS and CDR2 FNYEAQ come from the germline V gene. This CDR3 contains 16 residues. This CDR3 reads CASSLGPPGWNSPLHF. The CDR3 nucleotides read TGTGCCAGCAGCTTAGGGCCGCCTGGTTGGAATTCACCCCTCCACTTT.

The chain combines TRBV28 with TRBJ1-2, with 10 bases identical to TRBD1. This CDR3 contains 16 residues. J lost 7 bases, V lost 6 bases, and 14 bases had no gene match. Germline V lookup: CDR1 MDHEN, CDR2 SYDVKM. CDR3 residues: CASRVGSGQGLSGYTF. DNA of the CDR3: TGTGCCAGCAGGGTTGGTTCGGGACAGGGGCTGAGTGGCTACACCTTC.

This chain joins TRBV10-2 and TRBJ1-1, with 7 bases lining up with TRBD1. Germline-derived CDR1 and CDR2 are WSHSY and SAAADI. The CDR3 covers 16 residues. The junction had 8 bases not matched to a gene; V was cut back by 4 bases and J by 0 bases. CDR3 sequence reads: CASSGYRGQMNTEAFF. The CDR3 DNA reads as TGCGCCAGCAGTGGGTACAGGGGCCAAATGAACACTGAAGCTTTCTTT.

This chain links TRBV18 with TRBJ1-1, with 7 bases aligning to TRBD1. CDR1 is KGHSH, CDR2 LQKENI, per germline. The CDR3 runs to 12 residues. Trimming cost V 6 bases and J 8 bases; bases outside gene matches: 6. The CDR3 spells CASSLGQDEAFF. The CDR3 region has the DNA TGTGCCAGCTCCCTCGGACAGGACGAAGCTTTCTTT.

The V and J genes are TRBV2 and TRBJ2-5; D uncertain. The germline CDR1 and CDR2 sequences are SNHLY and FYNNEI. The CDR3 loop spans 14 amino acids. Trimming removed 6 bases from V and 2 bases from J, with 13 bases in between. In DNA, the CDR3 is TGTGCCAGCAGGGTCAGTGCTGGGCAAGAGACCCAGTACTTC. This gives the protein CASRVSAGQETQYF.

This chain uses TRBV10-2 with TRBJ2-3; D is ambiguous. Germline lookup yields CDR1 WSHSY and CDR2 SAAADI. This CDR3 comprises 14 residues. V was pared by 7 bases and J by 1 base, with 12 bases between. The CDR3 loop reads CASTRPGGTDTQYF. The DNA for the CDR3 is TGCGCCAGCACGCGGCCAGGAGGCACAGATACGCAGTATTTT.

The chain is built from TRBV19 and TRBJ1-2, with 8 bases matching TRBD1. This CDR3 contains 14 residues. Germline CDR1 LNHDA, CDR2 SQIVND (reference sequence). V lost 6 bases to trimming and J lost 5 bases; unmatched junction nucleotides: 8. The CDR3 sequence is CASRQGVGLYGYTF. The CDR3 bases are TGTGCCAGTAGACAGGGGGTCGGACTTTATGGCTACACCTTC.

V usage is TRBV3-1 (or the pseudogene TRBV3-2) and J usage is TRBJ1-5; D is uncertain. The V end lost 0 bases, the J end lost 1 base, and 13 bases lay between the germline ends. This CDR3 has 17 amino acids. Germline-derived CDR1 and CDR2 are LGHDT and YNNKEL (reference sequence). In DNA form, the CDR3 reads TGTGCCAGCAGCCAAGAATTTCGGGGTGCGAGCAATCAGCCCCAGCATTTT. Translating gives CASSQEFRGASNQPQHF.

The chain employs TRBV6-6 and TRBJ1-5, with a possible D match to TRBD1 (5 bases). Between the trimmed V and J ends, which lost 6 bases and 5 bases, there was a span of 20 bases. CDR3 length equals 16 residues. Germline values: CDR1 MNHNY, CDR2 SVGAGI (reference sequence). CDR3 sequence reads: CASRKTPGREDQPQHF. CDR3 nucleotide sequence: TGTGCCAGCAGAAAAACGCCGGGACGCGAGGATCAGCCCCAGCATTTT.

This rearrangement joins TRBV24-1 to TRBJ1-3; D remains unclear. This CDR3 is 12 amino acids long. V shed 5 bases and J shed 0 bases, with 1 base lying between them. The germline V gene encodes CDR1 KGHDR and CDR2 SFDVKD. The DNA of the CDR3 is TGTGCCACCAGTGGCTCTGGAAACACCATATATTTT. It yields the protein CATSGSGNTIYF.

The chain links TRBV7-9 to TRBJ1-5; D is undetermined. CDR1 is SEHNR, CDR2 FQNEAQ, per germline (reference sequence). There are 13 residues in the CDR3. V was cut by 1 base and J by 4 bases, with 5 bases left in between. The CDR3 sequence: CASSLGLNQPQHF. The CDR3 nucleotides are TGTGCCAGCAGCTTAGGACTAAATCAGCCCCAGCATTTT. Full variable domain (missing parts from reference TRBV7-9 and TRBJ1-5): DTGVSQNPRHKITKRGQNVTFRCDPISEHNRLYWYRQTLGQGPEFLTYFQNEAQLEKSRLLSDRFSAERPKGSFSTLEIQRTEQGDSAMYLCASSLGLNQPQHFGDGTRLSIL.

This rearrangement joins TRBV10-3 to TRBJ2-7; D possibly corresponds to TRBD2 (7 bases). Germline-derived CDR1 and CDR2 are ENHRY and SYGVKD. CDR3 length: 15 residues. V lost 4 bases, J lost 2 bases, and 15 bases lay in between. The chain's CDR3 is CAISGGLAETYEQYF. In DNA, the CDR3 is TGTGCCATCAGTGGGGGGCTAGCGGAAACCTACGAGCAGTACTTC.

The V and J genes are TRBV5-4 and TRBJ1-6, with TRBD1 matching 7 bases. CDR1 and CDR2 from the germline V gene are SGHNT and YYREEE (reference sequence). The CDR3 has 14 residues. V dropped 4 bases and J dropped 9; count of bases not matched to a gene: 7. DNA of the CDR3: TGTGCCAGCAGCCCCCGACAGGGTTCTTCACCCCTCCACTTT. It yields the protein CASSPRQGSSPLHF.

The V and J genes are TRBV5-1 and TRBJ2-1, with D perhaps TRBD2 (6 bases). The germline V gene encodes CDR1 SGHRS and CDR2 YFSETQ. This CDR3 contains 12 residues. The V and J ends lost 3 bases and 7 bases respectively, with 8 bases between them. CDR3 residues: CASSWSGNEQFF. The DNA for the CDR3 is TGCGCCAGCAGCTGGAGCGGGAATGAGCAGTTCTTC.

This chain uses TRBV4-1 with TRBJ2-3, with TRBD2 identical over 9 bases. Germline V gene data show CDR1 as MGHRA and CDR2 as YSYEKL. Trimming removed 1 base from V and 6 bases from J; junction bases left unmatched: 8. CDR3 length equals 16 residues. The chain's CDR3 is CASSQVGRSGGDTQYF. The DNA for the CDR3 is TGCGCCAGCAGCCAAGTGGGGAGGAGCGGGGGGGATACGCAGTATTTT.

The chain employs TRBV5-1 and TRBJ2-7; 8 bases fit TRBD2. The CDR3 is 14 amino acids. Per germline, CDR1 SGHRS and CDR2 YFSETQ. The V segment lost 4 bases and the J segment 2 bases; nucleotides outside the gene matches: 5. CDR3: CASSTPGGAYEQYF. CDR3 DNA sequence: TGCGCCAGCAGCACCCCGGGGGGGGCCTACGAGCAGTACTTC.

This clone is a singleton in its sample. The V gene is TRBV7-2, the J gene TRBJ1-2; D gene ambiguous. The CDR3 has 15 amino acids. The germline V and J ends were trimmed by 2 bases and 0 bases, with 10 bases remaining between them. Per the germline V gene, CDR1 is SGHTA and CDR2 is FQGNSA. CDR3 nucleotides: TGTGCCAGCAGCTTACGTTCTTCGTCTAACTATGGCTACACCTTC. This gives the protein CASSLRSSSNYGYTF.

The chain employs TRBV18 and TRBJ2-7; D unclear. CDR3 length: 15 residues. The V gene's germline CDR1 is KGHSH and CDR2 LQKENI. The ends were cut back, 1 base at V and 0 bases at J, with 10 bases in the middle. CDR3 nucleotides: TGTGCCAGCTCACCACGGGCAGCGAGCTCCTACGAGCAGTACTTC. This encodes CASSPRAASSYEQYF.

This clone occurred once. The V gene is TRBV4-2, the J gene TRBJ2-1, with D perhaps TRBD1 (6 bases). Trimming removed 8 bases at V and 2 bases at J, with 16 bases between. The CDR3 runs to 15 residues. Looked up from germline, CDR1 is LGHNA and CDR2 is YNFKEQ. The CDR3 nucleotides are TGTGCCAGCTCGGTAGAAGAGGGGGCCTACAATGAGCAGTTCTTC. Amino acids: CASSVEEGAYNEQFF.

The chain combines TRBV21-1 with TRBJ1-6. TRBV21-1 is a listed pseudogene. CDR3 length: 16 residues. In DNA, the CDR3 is TGTGCCAGCAGCAAAGGGGTCCAGGGGAGGGGATCACCCCTCCACTTT. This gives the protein CASSKGVQGRGSPLHF.